Listed here are 30 T cell receptor beta chains from one sample, sequenced in a study of T cell responses to AZD1222 COVID-19 vaccine. The method was immunoSEQ multiplex PCR; TCRdb's version includes in-frame clones alone and lacks a portion of them. The sample consists of 120,000 to 150,000 clones, roughly 88% of them appearing once. The sample here was peripheral blood, taken 28 days after the second AZD1222 dose. These receptors came from an adult who received the AZD1222 COVID-19 vaccine.

This clone came up once. V gene TRBV6-2 or TRBV6-3 combines with J gene TRBJ1-5; D remains unclear. The CDR3 contains 13 residues. Germline CDR1 is MNHEY and CDR2 is SVGEGT. With 3 bases removed from V and 3 bases from J, the gap between germline ends came to 6 bases. The CDR3 sequence: CASSYPLNQPQHF. The CDR3 DNA is TGTGCCAGCAGTTATCCCCTCAATCAGCCCCAGCATTTT.

The rearrangement uses TRBV5-5 and TRBJ1-1; D possibly corresponds to TRBD1 (5 bases). CDR3 length: 14 amino acids. The germline gives CDR1 SGHKS, CDR2 YYEKEE (reference sequence). The V gene lost 5 bases and the J gene lost 8 bases, with 19 bases spanning the gap. The CDR3 is CASRPDGGPPEAFF. The DNA for the CDR3 is TGTGCCAGCAGACCCGATGGGGGTCCCCCAGAAGCTTTCTTT.

V usage is TRBV7-2 and J usage is TRBJ1-5; no definite D call. The CDR3 runs 14 residues. V shed 1 base and J shed 0 bases, with 4 bases lying between them. CDR1 is SGHTA and CDR2 is FQGNSA in the germline V gene. Written as DNA, the CDR3 is TGTGCCAGCAGCTTAGAGTATAGCAATCAGCCCCAGCATTTT. Protein: CASSLEYSNQPQHF.

The chain recombines TRBV15 with TRBJ2-5; unclear D gene. The germline V gene encodes CDR1 LNHNV and CDR2 YYDKDF (reference sequence). The CDR3 totals 14 residues. The germline V and J ends were trimmed by 3 bases and 1 base, with 9 bases remaining between them. In DNA form, the CDR3 reads TGTGCCACCAGCAGTTCAGGCCTCCAAGAGACCCAGTACTTC. It is translated as CATSSSGLQETQYF.

J is TRBJ1-2 and V is TRBV2, with D possibly being TRBD1 (6 bases). The V and J ends lost 1 base and 5 bases respectively, with 11 bases between them. The CDR3 length is 14 residues. In germline, CDR1 is SNHLY, CDR2 FYNNEI. CDR3 nucleotide sequence: TGTGCCAGCAGTGAAGAGGGGGACTTGTATGGCTACACCTTC. Translated, it gives CASSEEGDLYGYTF.

The chain combines TRBV6-5 with TRBJ2-7, with 8 bases fitting TRBD2. Germline loops: CDR1 MNHEY, CDR2 SVGAGI. V lost 6 bases to trimming and J lost 3 bases; unmatched junction nucleotides: 10. The CDR3 is 15 amino acids. CDR3 DNA: TGTGCCAGCAGGACCCCGAGCGGGAGTGGCTACGAGCAGTACTTC. It is translated as CASRTPSGSGYEQYF.

The V and J genes are TRBV6-5 and TRBJ1-1; D perhaps matches TRBD1 (5 bases). The germline CDR1 and CDR2 sequences are MNHEY and SVGAGI. The CDR3 is 13 amino acids. Trimming left V 10 bases short and J 1 base short, with 13 bases between. For the CDR3, the DNA is TGTGCCACCCAAGAGGGGCAGAACACTGAAGCTTTCTTT. Translated, it gives CATQEGQNTEAFF.

The rearrangement joins TRBV7-2 to TRBJ2-3, with a tentative D call TRBD2 (7 bases). With 5 bases removed from V and 5 bases from J, the gap between germline ends came to 14 bases. Germline V gene sequence: CDR1 SGHTA, CDR2 FQGNSA. The CDR3 has 14 residues. CDR3 sequence reads: CASSPQGGVDTQYF. CDR3 in DNA: TGTGCCAGCAGCCCCCAAGGGGGGGTAGATACGCAGTATTTT.

The chain joins TRBV10-2 to TRBJ2-3; 7 bases agree with TRBD2. V shed 7 bases and J 1 base; nucleotides not matched to a gene: 11. The CDR3 consists of 16 residues. Germline lookup yields CDR1 WSHSY and CDR2 SAAADI. CDR3 sequence (DNA): TGCGCCAGCATCCGAGGAGCGGGACTGGGCACAGATACGCAGTATTTT. Amino acids: CASIRGAGLGTDTQYF.

The CDR3 nucleotides read TGCGCCAGCAGCCAAGGGAATCCGGGACAGAGCTATGGCTACACCTTC. Its translation: CASSQGNPGQSYGYTF. The chain has TRBV4-1 and TRBJ1-2; TRBD1 aligns across 7 bases. The germline V gene encodes CDR1 MGHRA and CDR2 YSYEKL. This CDR3 has 16 amino acids. The V and J ends lost 1 base and 4 bases, in that order; junction bases with no gene match: 9.

The chain has TRBV7-9 and TRBJ1-1, with TRBD1 matching over 11 bases. Trimming at V came to 4 bases and at J to 4 bases, leaving 11 bases not matched to a gene. This CDR3 comprises 17 residues. Germline V gene lookup returns CDR1 SEHNR and CDR2 FQNEAQ (reference sequence). The CDR3 region is CASSSTLGGQGATEAFF. In nucleotides, the CDR3 is TGTGCCAGCAGCTCCACCCTGGGTGGACAGGGGGCCACTGAAGCTTTCTTT. Using reference TRBV7-9 and TRBJ1-1 for the parts outside the CDR3, the full variable domain is DTGVSQNPRHKITKRGQNVTFRCDPISEHNRLYWYRQTLGQGPEFLTYFQNEAQLEKSRLLSDRFSAERPKGSFSTLEIQRTEQGDSAMYLCASSSTLGGQGATEAFFGQGTRLTVV.

This sequence joins TRBV4-1 and TRBJ1-2; possible D gene TRBD1, 6 bases. There are 14 residues in the CDR3. Per germline, CDR1 MGHRA and CDR2 YSYEKL. V lost 1 base and J 8 bases, leaving 14 bases between the germline ends. CDR3 sequence: CASSQGSQGGGYTF. In nucleotides, the CDR3 is TGCGCCAGCAGCCAAGGGTCACAGGGAGGGGGCTACACCTTC.

This clone came up a few times. This sequence joins TRBV7-3 and TRBJ1-4; TRBD1 might be the D (5 bases). CDR1 is SGHTA and CDR2 is FQGTGA in the germline V gene. The V gene lost 6 bases and the J gene lost 5 bases, with 16 bases spanning the gap. The CDR3 is made up of 15 amino acids. CDR3 sequence reads: CASSPRTRLNEKLFF. The CDR3 DNA is TGTGCCAGCAGTCCTCGGACACGTTTAAATGAAAAACTGTTTTTT. Supplemented by reference TRBV7-3 and TRBJ1-4, the full variable domain reads GAGVSQTPSNKVTEKGKYVELRCDPISGHTALYWYRQSLGQGPEFLIYFQGTGAADDSGLPNDRFFAVRPEGSVSTLKIQRTERGDSAVYLCASSPRTRLNEKLFFGSGTQLSVL.

This sequence joins TRBV6-6 and TRBJ1-5; 9 positions agree with TRBD1. The germline V gene has CDR1 MNHNY and CDR2 SVGAGI (reference sequence). This CDR3 is 16 amino acids long. J was trimmed by 0 bases and V by 7 bases; bases with no gene match: 7. In DNA form, the CDR3 reads TGTGCCAGCAAAGATGGACAGGGGCTTAGCAATCAGCCCCAGCATTTT. Protein sequence: CASKDGQGLSNQPQHF.

This clone was seen once. V is TRBV6-5 and J is TRBJ1-2, with D possibly being TRBD1 (6 bases). The V gene lost 6 bases and the J gene lost 6 bases, with 11 bases spanning the gap. CDR1 and CDR2 (germline): MNHEY, SVGAGI. The CDR3 has 12 amino acids. Here the CDR3 DNA reads TGTGCCAGCAGGGGGGGGCAGGATGGCTACACCTTC. Its protein product is CASRGGQDGYTF.

The chain uses TRBV19 and TRBJ2-1; 10 bases are shared with TRBD1. CDR1 and CDR2 (germline): LNHDA, SQIVND (reference sequence). The CDR3 loop spans 15 amino acids. With V trimmed by 7 bases and J by 3 bases, 6 bases remained unmatched. The CDR3 DNA is TGTGCCAGTAACAGACAGGGGGCGGGCTACAATGAGCAGTTCTTC. Translated, it gives CASNRQGAGYNEQFF.

The genes are TRBV6-5 and TRBJ1-3, with unresolved D. Trimming pared 6 bases from V and 4 bases from J, leaving 4 bases between. CDR1 is MNHEY and CDR2 is SVGAGI in the germline V gene. This CDR3 comprises 11 residues. The CDR3 DNA sequence: TGTGCCAGCAGCCTAGGAAACACCATATATTTT. It yields the protein CASSLGNTIYF.

The CDR3 is CASSPQGTGSLDTQYF. The DNA for the CDR3 is TGTGCCAGCAGCCCCCAGGGGACAGGTTCCTTGGATACGCAGTATTTT. The chain uses TRBV9 and TRBJ2-3, with 8 positions matching TRBD1. The J segment lost 6 bases and the V segment lost 4 bases, leaving 13 bases of the junction unmatched. The CDR3 contains 16 residues. Per germline, CDR1 SGDLS and CDR2 YYNGEE.

V and J are TRBV5-6 and TRBJ2-6; TRBD1 matches 11 bases. Germline V gene sequence: CDR1 SGHDT, CDR2 YYEEEE. V gave up 2 bases and J gave up 6 bases; unmatched junction bases: 4. The CDR3 contains 16 residues. In DNA, the CDR3 is TGTGCCAGCAGCTTACCGGGACAGGGGGTGGCCAACGTCCTGACTTTC. This gives the protein CASSLPGQGVANVLTF.

This chain joins TRBV5-4 and TRBJ2-1; 10 nucleotides match TRBD2. The CDR3 covers 15 residues. Germline V gene data show CDR1 as SGHNT and CDR2 as YYREEE (reference sequence). J gave up 7 bases and V 3 bases, and 7 bases lay outside the gene matches. CDR3 protein: CASSSLGLARNEQFF. For the CDR3, the DNA is TGTGCCAGCAGCTCCCTGGGACTAGCGAGGAATGAGCAGTTCTTC.

The rearrangement links TRBV6-5 to TRBJ1-2; possible D gene TRBD1, 6 bases. V gave up 6 bases and J gave up 6 bases, with 11 bases separating them. This CDR3 spans 12 amino acids. Per germline, CDR1 MNHEY and CDR2 SVGAGI. In DNA form, the CDR3 reads TGTGCCAGCAGCAACAGGGCGGATGGCTACACCTTC. Its protein product is CASSNRADGYTF.

The J gene is TRBJ2-5, the V gene TRBV7-3, with a weak D call TRBD2 (6 bases). V lost 5 bases and J lost 3, with 10 bases in between. Germline assignment: CDR1 SGHTA and CDR2 FQGTGA. CDR3 size: 13 residues. This chain's CDR3 is CASSPPGEETQYF. CDR3 in DNA: TGTGCCAGCAGCCCACCGGGAGAAGAGACCCAGTACTTC.

V gene TRBV6-5 combines with J gene TRBJ2-2; 8 positions agree with TRBD2. The CDR3 consists of 14 residues. With V trimmed by 1 base and J by 10 bases, 5 bases remained unmatched. Germline V lookup: CDR1 MNHEY, CDR2 SVGAGI. The CDR3 region is CASSYYGGDAELFF. CDR3 sequence (DNA): TGTGCCAGCAGTTACTACGGGGGGGACGCGGAGCTGTTTTTT.

The rearrangement uses TRBV7-9 and TRBJ1-1; 10 nucleotides agree with TRBD1. The germline CDR1 and CDR2 sequences are SEHNR and FQNEAQ (reference sequence). CDR3 length equals 15 residues. V shed 4 bases, J shed 3 bases, and the junction held 5 bases outside the gene matches. The CDR3 protein is CASSSSDRGDTEAFF. The CDR3 DNA reads TGTGCCAGCAGCTCCTCGGACAGGGGGGACACTGAAGCTTTCTTT. Together with reference TRBV7-9 and TRBJ1-1, the CDR3 gives the full variable domain: DTGVSQNPRHKITKRGQNVTFRCDPISEHNRLYWYRQTLGQGPEFLTYFQNEAQLEKSRLLSDRFSAERPKGSFSTLEIQRTEQGDSAMYLCASSSSDRGDTEAFFGQGTRLTVV.

The V call is TRBV4-1, the J call TRBJ1-6; D perhaps matches TRBD1 (5 bases). The CDR3 is made up of 14 amino acids. Germline V gene lookup returns CDR1 MGHRA and CDR2 YSYEKL. V was pared by 6 bases and J by 9 bases, with 15 bases between. The CDR3 nucleotides are TGCGCCAGCAGGTTAACCGGGACCATTTCACCCCTCCACTTT. This gives the protein CASRLTGTISPLHF.

The rearrangement links TRBV7-3 to TRBJ1-1, with 8 positions matching TRBD1. This CDR3 region has 13 residues. The V gene end was trimmed by 8 bases and the J gene end by 1 base; junction bases not matched to a gene: 3. Germline CDR1 reads SGHTA; CDR2 reads FQGTGA. The chain's CDR3 is CASRQGSNTEAFF. CDR3 bases: TGTGCCAGCCGACAGGGGTCGAACACTGAAGCTTTCTTT.

This chain connects TRBV6-5 to TRBJ1-2, with a possible D match to TRBD1 (5 bases). Germline V CDR1 and CDR2: MNHEY, SVGAGI. Trimming removed 0 bases from V and 5 bases from J, with 7 bases in between. This CDR3 spans 13 amino acids. The CDR3 bases are TGTGCCAGCAGTTACTCCGCAGGGTATGGCTACACCTTC. It codes for CASSYSAGYGYTF.

This clone has only one observation. The chain recombines TRBV5-6 with TRBJ2-2; D is possibly TRBD1 or TRBD2 (5 bases each). The length of the CDR3 is 15 residues. Trimming took off 7 bases at V and 5 bases at J, with 18 bases between the two ends. Germline CDR1 is SGHDT and CDR2 is YYEEEE. This chain's CDR3 is CASPRDLTPTGELFF. The CDR3 bases are TGTGCCAGCCCTCGGGACCTAACACCTACCGGGGAGCTGTTTTTT.

A single count supports this clone. J is TRBJ1-2 and V is TRBV13; 7 nucleotides align to TRBD1. After removal of 5 bases from V and 4 bases from J, the junction contained 10 bases not matched to a gene. Germline V gene data show CDR1 as PRHDT and CDR2 as FYEKMQ (reference sequence). The CDR3 extends over 15 amino acids. The CDR3 here is CASSTRQGEGYGYTF. CDR3 coding DNA: TGTGCCAGCAGCACGAGACAGGGTGAAGGCTATGGCTACACCTTC.

The genes are TRBV2 and TRBJ1-1; 9 nucleotides agree with TRBD1. With 7 bases clipped from V and 4 bases from J, the junction kept 13 bases outside the gene matches. The germline V gene has CDR1 SNHLY and CDR2 FYNNEI. The CDR3 is 16 amino acids. CDR3 DNA: TGTGCCAGCAAACTACCACAGGGGGCGTGGAGCACTGAAGCTTTCTTT. Translation: CASKLPQGAWSTEAFF.